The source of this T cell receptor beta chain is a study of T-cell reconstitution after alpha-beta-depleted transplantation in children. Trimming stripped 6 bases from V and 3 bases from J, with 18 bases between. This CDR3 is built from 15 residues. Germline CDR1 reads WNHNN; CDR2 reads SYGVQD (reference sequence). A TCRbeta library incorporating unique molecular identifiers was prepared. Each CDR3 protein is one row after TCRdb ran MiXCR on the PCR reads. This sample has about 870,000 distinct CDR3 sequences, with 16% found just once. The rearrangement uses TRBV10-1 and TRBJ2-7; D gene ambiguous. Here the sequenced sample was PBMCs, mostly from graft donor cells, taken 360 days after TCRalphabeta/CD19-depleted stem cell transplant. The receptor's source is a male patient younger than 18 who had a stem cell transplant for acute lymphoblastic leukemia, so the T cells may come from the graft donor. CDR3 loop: CASSLDGRLLYEQYF. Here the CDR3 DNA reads TGCGCCAGCAGCTTGGACGGACGACTTCTCTACGAGCAGTACTTC.